The source of this TCR beta chain is a study of T cells in Graves' hyperthyroidism and ophthalmopathy. This clonotype came up many times. There were TCR beta CDR3 regions amplified from RNA transcripts. HTBI primers were used for first-round RT-PCR of the TCR CDR3. One entry per CDR3 protein, called by TCRdb with MiXCR from the multiplex PCR reads. The sample shows some 350,000 distinct CDR3 sequences, less than 20% of them seen only once. The CDR3 runs to 12 residues. Trimming left V 5 bases short and J 5 bases short, with 7 bases between. Germline loops: CDR1 LGHDT, CDR2 YNNKEL (reference sequence). The genes are TRBV3-1 and TRBJ2-1, with D unresolved. This TCR derives from a woman between 18 and 29 years old with Graves' hyperthyroidism that later progressed to Graves' ophthalmopathy. Sequenced material: blood. CDR3 residues: CASSALNNEQFF. CDR3 sequence (DNA): TGTGCCAGCAGCGCTCTAAACAATGAGCAGTTCTTC.